This TCR beta chain was found in a study of glioma-infiltrating T cells. Findings and limits, study-wide: Tissue-blood divergence was below expectation in non-neoplastic patients, above in gliomas. Only very few CDR3 sequences appeared in both tissue and blood.

On this clonotype itself: What it binds is unknown. A much larger clone differs from this one at a single base, so this may be a read error.

The iRepertoire nested amplicon-rescue multiplex PCR amplified TCR alpha and beta CDR3s from RNA. Tissue mRNA or PBMC total RNA, about 85-400 ng, went into one-step reverse transcription and amplification. TCRdb analysed the multiplex PCR reads with MiXCR anew, one entry per CDR3 protein. In the table there are under 130,000 distinct CDR3 sequences, around 31% of which are singletons. The germline V gene encodes CDR1 MNHNS and CDR2 SASEGT. V shed 4 bases and J shed 4 bases, with 11 bases lying between them. This CDR3 is built from 14 residues. The sequence was obtained from a human donor with low-grade glioma or glioblastoma, undergoing nonglioma brain surgery, or in good health (not recorded which). This sequence joins TRBV6-1 and TRBJ1-5; D is unresolved. The sample was glioma tissue, nonneoplastic brain tissue, or PBMCs (not recorded which). CDR3 sequence: CASSGNPGNQPQHF. The DNA of the CDR3 is TGTGCCAGCAGTGGAAACCCGGGTAATCAGCCCCAGCATTTT.